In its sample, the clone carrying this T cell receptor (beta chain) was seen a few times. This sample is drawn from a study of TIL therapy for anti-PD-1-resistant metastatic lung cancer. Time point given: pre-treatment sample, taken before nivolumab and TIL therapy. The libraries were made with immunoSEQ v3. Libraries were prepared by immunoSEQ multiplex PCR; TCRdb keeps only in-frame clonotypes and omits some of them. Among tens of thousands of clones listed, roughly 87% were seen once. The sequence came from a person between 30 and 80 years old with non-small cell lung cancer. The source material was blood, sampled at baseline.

The CDR3 spells CASSIQGTNTEAFF. CDR3 in DNA: TGTGCCAGTAGTATTCAAGGAACTAACACTGAAGCTTTCTTT. The V call is TRBV19, the J call TRBJ1-1; D is unresolved. This CDR3 comprises 14 residues. V lost 3 bases and J 2 bases, leaving 10 bases between the germline ends. CDR1 is LNHDA, CDR2 SQIVND, per germline (reference sequence).